This T cell receptor beta chain was observed in a study of blood T cell repertoires in COVID-19. V shed 6 bases, J shed 6 bases, and the junction held 8 bases outside the gene matches. The CDR3 loop spans 14 amino acids. Germline CDR1 is MNHEY and CDR2 is SMNVEV (reference sequence). This study enrolled people aged roughly 18 to 89 from about two dozen US geographic areas. Participant-reported clinical history was the basis for cohort assignment. Per the original data handling: Amplified reference gene primers provided the basis for estimating nucleated cell counts. The assay was immunoSEQ multiplex PCR, and TCRdb's table has in-frame clones only and misses some. V, J and clone size were drawn from that table, and D and trimming were deduced from the DNA. The table shows approximately 300,000 clones, with 85% occurring only once.

Source material: PBMCs or T cells enriched from blood (not recorded which). The sequence was collected from a woman in her 30s who had been exposed to COVID-19. V gene TRBV27 combines with J gene TRBJ2-7; 10 bases agree with TRBD1. The CDR3 loop is CASSFRDRGSEQYF. The CDR3 region has the DNA TGTGCCAGCAGCTTCCGGGACAGGGGCTCCGAGCAGTACTTC.